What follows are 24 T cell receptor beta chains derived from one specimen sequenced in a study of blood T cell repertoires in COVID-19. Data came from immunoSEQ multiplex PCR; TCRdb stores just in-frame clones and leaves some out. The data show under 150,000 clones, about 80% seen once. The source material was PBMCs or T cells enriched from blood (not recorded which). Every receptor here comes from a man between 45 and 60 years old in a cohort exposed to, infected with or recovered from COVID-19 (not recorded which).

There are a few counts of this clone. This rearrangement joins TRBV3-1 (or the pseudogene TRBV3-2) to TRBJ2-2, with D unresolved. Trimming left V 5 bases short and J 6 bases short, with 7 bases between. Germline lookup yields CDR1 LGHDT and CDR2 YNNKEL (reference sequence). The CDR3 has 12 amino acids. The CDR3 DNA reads TGTGCCAGCAGCAACCGGGCCGGGGAGCTGTTTTTT. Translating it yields CASSNRAGELFF.

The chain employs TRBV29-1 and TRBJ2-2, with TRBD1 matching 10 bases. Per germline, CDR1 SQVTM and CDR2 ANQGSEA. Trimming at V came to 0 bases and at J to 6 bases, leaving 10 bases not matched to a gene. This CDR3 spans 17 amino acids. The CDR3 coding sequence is TGCAGCGTTGAAGATGGGTGGGGACAGGGGCTGCCCGGGGAGCTGTTTTTT. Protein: CSVEDGWGQGLPGELFF.

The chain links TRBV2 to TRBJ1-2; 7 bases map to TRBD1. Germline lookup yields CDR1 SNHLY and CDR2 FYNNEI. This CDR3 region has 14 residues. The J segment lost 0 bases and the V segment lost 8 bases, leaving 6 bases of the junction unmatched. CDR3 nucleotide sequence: TGTGCCAGCGCCGCAGGGACAGCTAACTATGGCTACACCTTC. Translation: CASAAGTANYGYTF.

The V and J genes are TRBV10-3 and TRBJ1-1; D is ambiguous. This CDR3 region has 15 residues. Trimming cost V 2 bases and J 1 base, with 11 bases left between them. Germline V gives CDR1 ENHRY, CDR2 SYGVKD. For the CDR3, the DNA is TGTGCCATCAGTGAGCCCGGTCGGGGGAACACTGAAGCTTTCTTT. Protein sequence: CAISEPGRGNTEAFF.

The CDR3 spells CASRRDRGSGELFF. The CDR3 DNA is TGTGCCAGCAGGCGAGACAGGGGATCCGGGGAGCTGTTTTTT. V and J are TRBV7-3 and TRBJ2-2; 8 bases match TRBD1. The CDR3 is made up of 14 amino acids. The J segment lost 6 bases and the V segment lost 6 bases, leaving 6 bases of the junction unmatched. In germline, CDR1 is SGHTA, CDR2 FQGTGA.

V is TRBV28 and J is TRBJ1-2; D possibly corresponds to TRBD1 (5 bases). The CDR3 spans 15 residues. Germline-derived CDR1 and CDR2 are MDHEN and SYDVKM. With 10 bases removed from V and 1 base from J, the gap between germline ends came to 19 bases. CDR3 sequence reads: CATHPPPGFNYGYTF. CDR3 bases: TGTGCCACCCACCCCCCGCCAGGGTTTAACTATGGCTACACCTTC.

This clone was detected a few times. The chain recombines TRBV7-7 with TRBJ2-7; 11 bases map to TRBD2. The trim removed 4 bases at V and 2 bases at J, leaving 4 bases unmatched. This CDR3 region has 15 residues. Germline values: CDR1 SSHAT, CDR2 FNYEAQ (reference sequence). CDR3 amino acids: CASSSHSGRAYEQYF. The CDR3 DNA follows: TGTGCCAGCAGCTCGCATAGCGGGAGGGCCTACGAGCAGTACTTC. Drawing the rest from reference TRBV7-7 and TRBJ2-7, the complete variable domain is GAGVSQSPRYKVTKRGQDVTLRCDPISSHATLYWYQQALGQGPEFLTYFNYEAQPDKSGLPSDRFSAERPEGSISTLTIQRTEQRDSAMYRCASSSHSGRAYEQYFGPGTRLTVT.

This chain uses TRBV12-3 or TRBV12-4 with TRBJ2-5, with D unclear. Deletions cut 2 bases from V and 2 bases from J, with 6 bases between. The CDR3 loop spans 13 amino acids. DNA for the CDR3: TGTGCCAGCAGTTTACACTCACAAGAGACCCAGTACTTC. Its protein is CASSLHSQETQYF.

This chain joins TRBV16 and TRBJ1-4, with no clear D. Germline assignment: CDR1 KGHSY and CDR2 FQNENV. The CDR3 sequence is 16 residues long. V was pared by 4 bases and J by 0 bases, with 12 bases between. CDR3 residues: CASSPHSVSTNEKLFF. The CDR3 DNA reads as TGTGCCAGCAGCCCCCACAGTGTATCAACTAATGAAAAACTGTTTTTT.

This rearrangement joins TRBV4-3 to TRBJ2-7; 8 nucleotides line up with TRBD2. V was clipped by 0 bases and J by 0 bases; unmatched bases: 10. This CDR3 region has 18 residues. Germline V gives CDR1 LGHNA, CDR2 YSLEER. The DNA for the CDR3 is TGCGCCAGCAGCCAAGAGTCGCTAGCGGGCTCCAACTCCTACGAGCAGTACTTC. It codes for CASSQESLAGSNSYEQYF.

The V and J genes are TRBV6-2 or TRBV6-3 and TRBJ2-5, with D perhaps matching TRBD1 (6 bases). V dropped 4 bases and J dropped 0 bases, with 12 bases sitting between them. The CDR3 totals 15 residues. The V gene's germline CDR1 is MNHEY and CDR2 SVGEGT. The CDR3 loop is CASSSQGYYQETQYF. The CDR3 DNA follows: TGTGCCAGCAGTTCACAGGGCTACTACCAAGAGACCCAGTACTTC.

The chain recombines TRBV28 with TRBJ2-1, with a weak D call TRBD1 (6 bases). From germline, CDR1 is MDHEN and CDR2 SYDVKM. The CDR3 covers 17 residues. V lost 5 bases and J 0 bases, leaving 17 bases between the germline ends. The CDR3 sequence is CASSTTRDISSYNEQFF. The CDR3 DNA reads TGTGCCAGCAGTACGACCCGGGACATCAGCTCCTACAATGAGCAGTTCTTC.

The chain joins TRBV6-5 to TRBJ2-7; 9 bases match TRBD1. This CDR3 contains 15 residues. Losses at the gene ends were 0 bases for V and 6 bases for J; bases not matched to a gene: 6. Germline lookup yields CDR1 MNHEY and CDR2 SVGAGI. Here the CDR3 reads CASSYSRTGEIEQYF. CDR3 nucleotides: TGTGCCAGCAGTTACTCCCGGACAGGGGAAATCGAGCAGTACTTC.

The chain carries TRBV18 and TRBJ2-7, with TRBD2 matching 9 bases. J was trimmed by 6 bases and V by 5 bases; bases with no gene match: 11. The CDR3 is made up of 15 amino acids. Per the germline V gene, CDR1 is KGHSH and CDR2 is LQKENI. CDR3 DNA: TGTGCCAGCTCAGACTGGGCTAGCGGGGATTCCGAGCAGTACTTC. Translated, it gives CASSDWASGDSEQYF.

Here the CDR3 reads CASSLVDSYQPQHF. The CDR3 DNA follows: TGTGCCAGCAGCTTAGTGGACAGTTATCAGCCCCAGCATTTT. The genes are TRBV7-8 and TRBJ1-5, with D maybe TRBD1 (6 bases). With 1 base removed from V and 5 bases from J, the gap between germline ends came to 9 bases. This CDR3 has 14 residues. Germline lookup yields CDR1 SGHVS and CDR2 FQNEAQ.

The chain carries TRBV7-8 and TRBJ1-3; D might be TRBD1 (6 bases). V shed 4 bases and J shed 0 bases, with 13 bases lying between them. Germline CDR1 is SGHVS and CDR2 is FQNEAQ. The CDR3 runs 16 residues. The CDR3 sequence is CASSWDTQPSGNTIYF. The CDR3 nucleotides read TGTGCCAGCAGCTGGGACACCCAGCCCTCTGGAAACACCATATATTTT. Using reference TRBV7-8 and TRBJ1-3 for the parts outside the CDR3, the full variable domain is GAGVSQSPRYKVAKRGQDVALRCDPISGHVSLFWYQQALGQGPEFLTYFQNEAQLDKSGLPSDRFFAERPEGSVSTLKIQRTQQEDSAVYLCASSWDTQPSGNTIYFGEGSWLTVV.

The CDR3 is CASSKRGPYEQYF. CDR3 sequence (DNA): TGTGCCAGCAGTAAGCGGGGGCCGTACGAGCAGTACTTC. The chain employs TRBV7-9 and TRBJ2-7; TRBD2 aligns across 8 bases. After removal of 6 bases from V and 4 bases from J, the junction contained 5 bases not matched to a gene. The germline V gene has CDR1 SEHNR and CDR2 FQNEAQ (reference sequence). The CDR3 covers 13 residues.

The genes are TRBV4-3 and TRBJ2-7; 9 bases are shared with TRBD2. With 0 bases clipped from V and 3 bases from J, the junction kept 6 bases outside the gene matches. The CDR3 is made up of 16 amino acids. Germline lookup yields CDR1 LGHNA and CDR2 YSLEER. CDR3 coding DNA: TGCGCCAGCAGCCAAGATGCGGGGGGGGTTAACTACGAGCAGTACTTC. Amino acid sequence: CASSQDAGGVNYEQYF.

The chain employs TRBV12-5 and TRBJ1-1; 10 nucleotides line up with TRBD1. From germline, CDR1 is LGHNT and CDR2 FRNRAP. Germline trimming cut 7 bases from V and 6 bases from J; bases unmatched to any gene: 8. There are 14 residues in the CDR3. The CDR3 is CASERTGGGAEAFF. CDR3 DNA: TGTGCTAGTGAGAGGACAGGGGGAGGTGCTGAAGCTTTCTTT.

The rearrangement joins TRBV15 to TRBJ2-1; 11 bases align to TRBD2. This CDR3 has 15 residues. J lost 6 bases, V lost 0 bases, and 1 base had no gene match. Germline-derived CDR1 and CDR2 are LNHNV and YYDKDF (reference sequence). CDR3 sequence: CATSRELAGANEQFF. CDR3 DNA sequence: TGTGCCACCAGCAGAGAACTAGCGGGAGCCAATGAGCAGTTCTTC.

The CDR3 spells CASSLIGGTDTQYF. In nucleotides, the CDR3 is TGTGCCAGCAGCCTAATCGGGGGTACAGATACGCAGTATTTT. The rearrangement joins TRBV9 to TRBJ2-3; possible D gene TRBD2, 6 bases. The CDR3 has 14 residues. The germline V gene has CDR1 SGDLS and CDR2 YYNGEE. V was cut by 4 bases and J by 3 bases, with 12 bases left in between.

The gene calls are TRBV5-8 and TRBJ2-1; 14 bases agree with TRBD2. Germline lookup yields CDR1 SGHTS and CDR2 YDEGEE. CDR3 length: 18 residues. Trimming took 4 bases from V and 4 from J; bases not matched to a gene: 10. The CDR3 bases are TGTGCCAGCAGCCCCGACGGACTAGCGGGGGGAATATACAATGAGCAGTTCTTC. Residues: CASSPDGLAGGIYNEQFF.

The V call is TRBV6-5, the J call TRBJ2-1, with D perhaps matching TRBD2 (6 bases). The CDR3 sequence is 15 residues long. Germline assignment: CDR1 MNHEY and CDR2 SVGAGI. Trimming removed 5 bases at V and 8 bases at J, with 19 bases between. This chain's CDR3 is CASSPTTGPGDEQFF. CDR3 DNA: TGTGCCAGCAGTCCCACGACTGGGCCGGGGGATGAGCAGTTCTTC.

The CDR3 reads CASSLTVQPQHF. The CDR3 DNA reads as TGTGCCAGCAGTTTAACTGTACAGCCCCAGCATTTT. J is TRBJ1-5 and V is TRBV28; no clear D gene. There are 12 residues in the CDR3. Germline assignment: CDR1 MDHEN and CDR2 SYDVKM. Trimming shortened V by 2 bases and J by 7 bases, and 6 bases separated the two germline ends.